This entry lists 20 T cell receptor beta chains sequenced from one sample in a study of blood T cell repertoires in COVID-19 (dated by TCRdb to about 2020). Library preparation was by the immunoSEQ multiplex PCR assay. TCRdb provides this immuneACCESS table in a form limited to in-frame rearrangements. Some clones are lacking; in checked studies, under half of them reflect an unresolved V gene, and why the rest are absent is not known. Counted in this sample were hundreds of thousands of clones; about nine tenths of them appeared once. Of the sample, about 6% is held by the ten largest clones. The specimen was peripheral blood. The receptors come from an elderly man with acute or convalescent COVID-19.

The CDR3 loop reads CASSLRQGGGPYTEAFF. DNA of the CDR3: TGTGCCAGCAGCCTACGCCAAGGCGGGGGCCCATACACTGAAGCTTTCTTT. The V gene is TRBV7-2, the J gene TRBJ1-1, with a tentative D call TRBD1 (6 bases). Germline V lookup: CDR1 SGHTA, CDR2 FQGNSA. This CDR3 is 17 amino acids long. Trimming removed 5 bases from V and 3 bases from J, with 22 bases in between.

The chain uses TRBV3-1 (or the pseudogene TRBV3-2) and TRBJ2-7, with 13 bases identical to TRBD2. The junction had 3 bases not matched to a gene; V was cut back by 4 bases and J by 3 bases. CDR1 LGHDT and CDR2 YNNKEL come from the germline V gene (reference sequence). The CDR3 length is 15 residues. CDR3 bases: TGTGCCAGCAGCCTACTAGCGGGAGGGGGCTACGAGCAGTACTTC. This translates into CASSLLAGGGYEQYF.

This chain joins TRBV18 and TRBJ1-5, with 9 bases identical to TRBD1. This CDR3 spans 16 amino acids. V shed 3 bases, J shed 4 bases, and the junction held 7 bases outside the gene matches. Germline CDR1 KGHSH, CDR2 LQKENI. The CDR3 protein is CASSPPGQGGNQPQHF. The CDR3 nucleotides are TGTGCCAGCTCACCTCCGGGACAGGGTGGAAATCAGCCCCAGCATTTT.

This chain connects TRBV6-1 to TRBJ1-2; the D gene is possibly TRBD1 (6 bases). This CDR3 has 14 residues. Germline CDR1 and CDR2: MNHNS and SASEGT. The V gene lost 3 bases and the J gene lost 8 bases, with 16 bases spanning the gap. CDR3 DNA sequence: TGTGCCAGCAGTGATGGTGGGACTACAGGGGGCTACACCTTC. Protein sequence: CASSDGGTTGGYTF.

The sample holds a few counts of this clone. The V and J genes are TRBV5-1 and TRBJ2-2; a possible D gene is TRBD1 (7 bases). Germline assignment: CDR1 SGHRS and CDR2 YFSETQ. This CDR3 is built from 15 residues. V gave up 4 bases and J gave up 3 bases, with 13 bases separating them. The CDR3 spells CASSIRGADTGELFF. The CDR3 DNA follows: TGCGCCAGCAGCATCAGGGGGGCGGACACCGGGGAGCTGTTTTTT. Together with reference TRBV5-1 and TRBJ2-2, the CDR3 gives the full variable domain: KAGVTQTPRYLIKTRGQQVTLSCSPISGHRSVSWYQQTPGQGLQFLFEYFSETQRNKGNFPGRFSGRQFSNSRSEMNVSTLELGDSALYLCASSIRGADTGELFFGEGSRLTVL.

This clone is a singleton in its sample. This chain links TRBV6-2 or TRBV6-3 with TRBJ2-2; 14 positions match TRBD2. This CDR3 has 17 residues. The V gene end was trimmed by 2 bases and the J gene end by 4 bases; junction bases not matched to a gene: 3. From germline, CDR1 is MNHEY and CDR2 SVGEGT. The chain's CDR3 is CASSYPGLAGATGELFF. CDR3 DNA: TGTGCCAGCAGTTACCCGGGACTAGCGGGAGCCACCGGGGAGCTGTTTTTT.

The V call is TRBV6-5, the J call TRBJ1-6; D unclear. CDR1 is MNHEY and CDR2 is SVGAGI in the germline V gene. Trimming cost V 2 bases and J 7 bases, with 12 bases left between them. The CDR3 extends over 15 amino acids. The CDR3 coding sequence is TGTGCCAGCAGTTACGCCGGGGTGCGGAATTCACCCCTCCACTTT. It is translated as CASSYAGVRNSPLHF.

The J gene is TRBJ1-2, the V gene TRBV19, with TRBD1 matching 7 bases. The CDR3 runs to 12 residues. The J segment lost 7 bases and the V segment lost 5 bases, leaving 4 bases of the junction unmatched. Germline V gene lookup returns CDR1 LNHDA and CDR2 SQIVND (reference sequence). The CDR3, as DNA: TGTGCCAGTAGTTCTCCAGGGGGTGGCTACACCTTC. It is translated as CASSSPGGGYTF.

V usage is TRBV6-5 and J usage is TRBJ2-7; 12 nucleotides align to TRBD2. The CDR3 is 14 residues long. V dropped 6 bases and J dropped 0; count of bases not matched to a gene: 0. Looked up from germline, CDR1 is MNHEY and CDR2 is SVGAGI. CDR3 region: CASRGLAGSYEQYF. CDR3 DNA sequence: TGTGCCAGCAGGGGACTAGCGGGCTCCTACGAGCAGTACTTC.

V gene TRBV29-1 combines with J gene TRBJ2-1, with D maybe TRBD2 (6 bases). The CDR3 runs to 14 residues. Trimming left V 3 bases short and J 6 bases short, with 15 bases between. Germline-derived CDR1 and CDR2 are SQVTM and ANQGSEA. This CDR3 is CSVDAGPLLNEQFF. In nucleotides, the CDR3 is TGCAGCGTTGATGCGGGACCCCTCCTCAATGAGCAGTTCTTC.

V is TRBV19 and J is TRBJ2-7, with 9 nucleotides matching TRBD1. This CDR3 comprises 14 residues. Losses at the gene ends were 4 bases for V and 2 bases for J; bases not matched to a gene: 3. Looked up from germline, CDR1 is LNHDA and CDR2 is SQIVND (reference sequence). This CDR3 is CASSTTGGPYEQYF. Here the CDR3 DNA reads TGTGCCAGTAGTACGACAGGGGGTCCCTACGAGCAGTACTTC.

CDR3 protein: CSVLAGLPSTDTQYF. CDR3 DNA sequence: TGCAGCGTTCTAGCGGGTTTACCTAGCACAGATACGCAGTATTTT. The chain carries TRBV29-1 and TRBJ2-3; TRBD2 matches 8 bases. There are 15 residues in the CDR3. Germline values: CDR1 SQVTM, CDR2 ANQGSEA. J lost 0 bases, V lost 5 bases, and 7 bases had no gene match.

The rearrangement uses TRBV12-3 or TRBV12-4 and TRBJ1-1, with TRBD1 as a possible D gene (5 bases). The CDR3 consists of 13 residues. The germline V and J ends were trimmed by 3 bases and 4 bases, with 9 bases remaining between them. Written as DNA, the CDR3 is TGTGCCAGCAGTTTTCTAAGGGGCACTGAAGCTTTCTTT. Translating it yields CASSFLRGTEAFF.

The chain recombines TRBV10-1 with TRBJ2-1; a weak D match, TRBD2 (5 bases). The CDR3 covers 14 residues. Trimming cost V 5 bases and J 0 bases, with 8 bases left between them. The germline V gene encodes CDR1 WNHNN and CDR2 SYGVQD (reference sequence). The CDR3 reads CASSSGSSYNEQFF. The CDR3 DNA reads TGCGCCAGCAGTAGCGGTTCCTCCTACAATGAGCAGTTCTTC.

On this clone itself: In the same sample, other DNA sequences code for this CDR3. The chain carries TRBV11-2 and TRBJ1-5; D gene uncertain. CDR1 and CDR2 from the germline V gene are SGHAT and FQNNGV. The CDR3 is made up of 13 amino acids. The V end lost 1 base, the J end lost 4 bases, and 5 bases lay between the germline ends. Here the CDR3 reads CASSLGQNQPQHF. Written as DNA, the CDR3 is TGTGCCAGCAGCTTAGGGCAGAATCAGCCCCAGCATTTT.

The genes are TRBV10-1 and TRBJ2-3; 11 nucleotides line up with TRBD2. Germline V gene lookup returns CDR1 WNHNN and CDR2 SYGVQD (reference sequence). The V and J ends lost 0 bases and 1 base, in that order; junction bases with no gene match: 6. The CDR3 sequence is 18 residues long. Here the CDR3 reads CASSESWLAGGRTDTQYF. The CDR3 DNA sequence: TGCGCCAGCAGTGAGTCGTGGCTAGCGGGAGGCCGCACAGATACGCAGTATTTT.

The J gene is TRBJ1-2, the V gene TRBV5-8; possible D gene TRBD1, 6 bases. Germline loops: CDR1 SGHTS, CDR2 YDEGEE. The CDR3 is 15 amino acids. The germline V and J ends were trimmed by 6 bases and 5 bases, with 20 bases remaining between them. The CDR3 DNA sequence: TGTGCCAGCACCCTCCCGCAGGGGAGTCGTTATGGCTACACCTTC. It codes for CASTLPQGSRYGYTF.

The chain recombines TRBV2 with TRBJ1-1; weak D call: TRBD1 (5 bases). The CDR3 length is 14 residues. Germline V lookup: CDR1 SNHLY, CDR2 FYNNEI. Trimming took off 6 bases at V and 4 bases at J, with 15 bases between the two ends. CDR3 DNA sequence: TGTGCCAGCAGAAGAACAAGGGGTGGCACTGAAGCTTTCTTT. It codes for CASRRTRGGTEAFF.

This clone appeared once. The chain joins TRBV5-6 to TRBJ2-7, with 12 nucleotides matching TRBD2. After removal of 0 bases from V and 4 bases from J, the junction contained 5 bases not matched to a gene. This CDR3 spans 16 amino acids. Germline V CDR1 and CDR2: SGHDT, YYEEEE. CDR3 in amino acids: CASSLATTSGSYEQYV. CDR3 DNA: TGTGCCAGCAGCTTGGCGACGACTAGCGGGAGTTACGAGCAGTACGTC.

This sequence joins TRBV15 and TRBJ2-7; tentatively, D is TRBD1 (6 bases). This CDR3 has 14 amino acids. Germline CDR1 reads LNHNV; CDR2 reads YYDKDF (reference sequence). The V and J ends lost 4 bases and 3 bases respectively, with 13 bases between them. The CDR3 DNA is TGTGCCACCAGCATTCAACAGGGCATCTACGAGCAGTACGTC. Its translation: CATSIQQGIYEQYV.